This is a list of T cell receptor beta chains from one sample in a study of CXCR3-negative and CXCR3-positive naive CD8 T cells. TCRdb reprocessed the 5' RACE reads and reports one entry per CDR3 protein, with no DNA. The table lists approximately 52,000 distinct CDR3 sequences, with about 15% in the top ten. The material sequenced was memory CD8+ T cells from blood. The receptors stem from a human donor in good health. Some clones in this sample may be carry-over from other donors' samples. Each CDR3 is given with its conserved first and last residue. Some rows mark clone size as missing; the rest say once, few, many or name a class of expanded clone.

j_call,clone_size,v_call,cdr3_aa
TRBJ2-7,.,TRBV20-1,CSARRDRASYEQYF
TRBJ1-1,.,TRBV10-3,CAIRGGSLSEAFF
TRBJ2-7,.,TRBV29-1,CSVEAPGIEQYF
TRBJ2-7,.,TRBV2,CASRAGTDYEQYF
TRBJ2-3,.,TRBV15,CATSRTFTDTQYF
TRBJ1-5,.,TRBV7-6,CASSSGTGGSQPKHF
TRBJ1-5,.,TRBV28,CASSLTPLPSNQPQHF
TRBJ2-3,.,TRBV28,CASTWTSGTDTQYF
TRBJ1-1,.,TRBV7-9,CASSSQQMNTEAFF
TRBJ2-7,.,TRBV29-1,CGYRGPSYEQYF
TRBJ2-2,.,TRBV29-1,CSAERGEVSGELFF
TRBJ2-1,.,TRBV29-1,CSVLTGTVNEQFF
TRBJ1-2,.,TRBV6-5,CASSYSIGPGNGYTF
TRBJ2-1,.,TRBV10-1,CASSEISGQQFF
TRBJ2-2,.,TRBV27,CASHGQGGTGELFF
TRBJ2-1,.,TRBV5-1,CASSPLAASYNEQFF
TRBJ2-3,.,TRBV12-3/TRBV12-4,CASSPGQGAKYDTQYF
TRBJ2-1,.,TRBV28,CASSAPSVAYNEQFF
TRBJ2-7,.,TRBV29-1,CSAAGGGSDEQYF
TRBJ1-5,.,TRBV4-2,CASSQDSPGRGGQPQHF
TRBJ2-1,medium-sized,TRBV6-4,CASSPLADSYNEQFF
TRBJ2-3,.,TRBV15,CATSGGGPTDTQYF
TRBJ1-1,.,TRBV27,CASSKSTGIGTEAFF
TRBJ1-1,.,TRBV6-5,CASSPRVRGFTEAFF
TRBJ2-1,.,TRBV28,CASSTVSGTGLYNEQFF
TRBJ2-2,.,TRBV28,CASTMTGVAGELFF
TRBJ2-1,.,TRBV29-1,CSVEGWKGNEQFF
TRBJ2-3,.,TRBV12-3/TRBV12-4,CASKSIPDQEVDTQYF
TRBJ2-3,.,TRBV29-1,CSVEWRDPHLERVTDTQYF
TRBJ2-2,medium-sized,TRBV6-4,CASSETSTGELFF
TRBJ1-2,.,TRBV4-1,CASSKETGMDYGYTF
TRBJ2-5,.,TRBV18,CASSQASPAYQETQYF
TRBJ1-2,.,TRBV29-1,CIVAAGTGYTF
TRBJ2-6,.,TRBV9,CASSDPGGANVLTF
TRBJ2-1,.,TRBV6-4,CASSFSGDNNEQFF
TRBJ2-5,medium-sized,TRBV20-1,CSAREKWGQETQYF
TRBJ2-1,.,TRBV29-1,CSVESQGRIYNEQFF
TRBJ2-1,.,TRBV12-5,CASGQEDYNEQFF
TRBJ2-1,.,TRBV18,CASSLSGGAYNEQFF
TRBJ1-1,.,TRBV7-9,CASSPGQERYEAFF
TRBJ1-1,.,TRBV6-1,CASTIQGRRNTEAFF
TRBJ2-2,.,TRBV6-1,CASSEKTGDTGELFF
TRBJ1-1,.,TRBV12-3/TRBV12-4,CASSSGQTNTEAFF
TRBJ2-3,medium-sized,TRBV6-4,CASSASAGGLDTQYF
TRBJ2-1,.,TRBV20-1,CSARETKQGSSYNEQFF
TRBJ1-1,.,TRBV29-1,CSVEGPTSPRESAEAFF
TRBJ2-1,.,TRBV6-2/TRBV6-3,CASSGGGSSNEQFF
TRBJ2-1,.,TRBV5-5,CASSLVGVYYNEQFF
TRBJ1-5,.,TRBV27,CASSLWSRGGNQPQHF
TRBJ2-7,.,TRBV7-9,CASSPPRLREQYF
TRBJ2-1,.,TRBV6-2/TRBV6-3,CASRTTSGSFNEQFF
TRBJ2-7,.,TRBV29-1,CSVEPTGGGSSYEQYF
TRBJ2-7,.,TRBV27,CASSYRAGYEQYF
TRBJ1-1,.,TRBV28,CASSLYSMNTEAFF
TRBJ2-7,.,TRBV20-1,CSASPDRGPYEQYF
TRBJ1-2,.,TRBV5-6,CASSSGTGGYGYTF
TRBJ1-1,medium-sized,TRBV20-1,CSARGDRDFEAFF